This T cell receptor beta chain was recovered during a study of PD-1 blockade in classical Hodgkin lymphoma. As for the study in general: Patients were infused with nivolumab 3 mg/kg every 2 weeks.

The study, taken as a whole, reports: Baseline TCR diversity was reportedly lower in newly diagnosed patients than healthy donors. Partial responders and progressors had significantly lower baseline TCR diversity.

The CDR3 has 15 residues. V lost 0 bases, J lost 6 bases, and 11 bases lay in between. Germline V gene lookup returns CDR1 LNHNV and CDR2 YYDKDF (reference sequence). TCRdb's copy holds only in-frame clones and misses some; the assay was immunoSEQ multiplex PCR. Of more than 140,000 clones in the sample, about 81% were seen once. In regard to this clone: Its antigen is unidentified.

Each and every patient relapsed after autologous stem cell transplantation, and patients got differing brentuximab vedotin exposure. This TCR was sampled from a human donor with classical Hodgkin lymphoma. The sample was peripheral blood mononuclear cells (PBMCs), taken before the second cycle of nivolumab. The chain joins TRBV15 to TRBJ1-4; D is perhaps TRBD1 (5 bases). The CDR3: CATSRDRGWYEKLFF. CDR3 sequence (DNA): TGTGCCACCAGCAGAGATCGGGGGTGGTATGAAAAACTGTTTTTT.